A selection of T cell receptor beta chains follows, all from one sample in a study of vaccination and CD4 T cells after COVID-19. TCRdb used MiXCR to reprocess the PCR reads, holding one entry per CDR3 protein. Among about 40,000 distinct CDR3 sequences, 36% were seen once, and the ten largest hold 5.8%. The sample consisted of CD4+ T cells from blood, taken about 7 months after SARS-CoV-2 vaccination. The receptor source for this set is a human donor who had recovered from COVID-19. Each CDR3 is given with its conserved first and last residue. The D gene is left open where the match is weak. Size tells how often a clone was seen (once, few, many) or the class of an expanded clone, and some rows leave it out.

>-|-|TRBJ1-5|TRBV7-2
TGTGTCAGCAGCTTACAGAGGGAGGGTCAGCCCCAGCATTTT
CVSSLQREGQPQHF
>-|-|TRBJ2-3|TRBV7-2
TGTGCCAGCAGCAAGACTGGGGACACGCAGTATTTT
CASSKTGDTQYF
>-|-|TRBJ2-5|TRBV29-1
TGCAGCGTCAGAGGACTTGGACCGAGAGAGACCCAGTACTTC
CSVRGLGPRETQYF
>-|-|TRBJ2-6|TRBV7-9
TGTGCCAGCAGCTCCAGGGACTCTGGGGCCAACGTCCTGACTTTC
CASSSRDSGANVLTF
>TRBD2|-|TRBJ2-5|TRBV19
TGTGCCAGTAGTATCTCCCGGGTCCTAGCGGACCAAGAGACCCAGTACTTC
CASSISRVLADQETQYF
>-|once|TRBJ1-1|TRBV28
TGTGCCAGCAGTTTAACTGTCCCGAACACTGAAGCTTTCTTT
CASSLTVPNTEAFF
>TRBD1|once|TRBJ1-1|TRBV28
TGTGCCAGCAGTTCCAGGGGGGAGCTGAACACTGAAGCTTTCTTT
CASSSRGELNTEAFF
>-|-|TRBJ2-2|TRBV7-9
TGTGCCAGCAGCTTAAGGGAGTCGGGTACCGGGGAGCTGTTTTTT
CASSLRESGTGELFF
>-|few|TRBJ2-1|TRBV19
TGTGCCAGTAGTATCTCGGACACCTACAATGAGCAGTTCTTC
CASSISDTYNEQFF
>-|-|TRBJ2-7|TRBV28
TGTGCCAGCAGTTCCCGATTCTACGAGCAGTACTTC
CASSSRFYEQYF
>-|few|TRBJ2-7|TRBV15
TGTGCCACCAGCGACTGGCAGTCGGGCGAGCAGTACTTC
CATSDWQSGEQYF
>-|-|TRBJ2-5|TRBV2
TGTGCCAGCAGTGAAAGCCAGCTAGGGGAGACCCAGTACTTC
CASSESQLGETQYF
>-|few|TRBJ2-1|TRBV19
TGTGCCAGTAGAGGCGGGCGGAATGAGCAGTTCTTC
CASRGGRNEQFF
>-|few|TRBJ2-3|TRBV19
TGTGCCAGTAAGGTACAAGGGGGAGTTGGAACAGATACGCAGTATTTT
CASKVQGGVGTDTQYF
>TRBD1|-|TRBJ2-7|TRBV15
TGTGCCACCAGCAGAGATACGATATGGGGGAGACAGGGCAACGAGCAGTACTTC
CATSRDTIWGRQGNEQYF
>TRBD1|-|TRBJ2-7|TRBV19
TGTGCCAGTGGAAACCGGGACAGCTACGAGCAGTACTTC
CASGNRDSYEQYF
>TRBD2|-|TRBJ2-7|TRBV6-5
TGTGCCAGCAGTTACTCGGGACTAGCTGCCGAGCAGTACTTC
CASSYSGLAAEQYF
>-|medium-sized|TRBJ1-6|TRBV7-2
TGTGCCAGCAGCTTAGTGCCCAGAAATTCACCCCTCCACTTT
CASSLVPRNSPLHF
>-|-|TRBJ2-7|TRBV19
TGTGCCAGTAGTATAGAGGGTAGCCGAGTCTCCTACGAGCAGTACTTC
CASSIEGSRVSYEQYF
>TRBD2|-|TRBJ2-5|TRBV5-1
TGCGCCAGCAGGGATCCTAGCGGCGGGGAGACCCAGTACTTC
CASRDPSGGETQYF
>TRBD2|-|TRBJ2-1|TRBV6-4
TGTGCCAGCAGTGAAGGGGCGGGAGGGCCCATAAATGAGCAGTTCTTC
CASSEGAGGPINEQFF
>TRBD1|-|TRBJ2-5|TRBV7-7
TGTGCTAGCAGCCGAACCTTACGTAGACAGGGCTTGGAGACCCAGTACTTC
CASSRTLRRQGLETQYF
>TRBD2|few|TRBJ2-5|TRBV6-1
TGTGCCACCTCCCGGCCTAGCGGGAGACACCAAGAGACCCAGTACTTC
CATSRPSGRHQETQYF
>-|few|TRBJ2-7|TRBV6-1
TGTGCCAGCAGCCCAATGACAGGTTCCACCTCCTACGAGCAGTACTTC
CASSPMTGSTSYEQYF
>-|few|TRBJ2-7|TRBV20-1
TGCAGTGCTAGAGATCGCCACAGGACCTACGAGCAGTACTTC
CSARDRHRTYEQYF
>TRBD2|-|TRBJ2-4|TRBV4-1
TGCGCCAGCAGTCATAATAGCGGGAGGGTACTCGTTCAGTACTTC
CASSHNSGRVLVQYF
>TRBD2|few|TRBJ2-7|TRBV7-2
TGTGCCAGCAGCATTAGCGGGGGGCCCTACGAGCAGTACTTC
CASSISGGPYEQYF
>TRBD2|few|TRBJ2-2|TRBV28
TGTGCCAGCAGAGGAGGGAGGGACACCGGGGAGCTGTTTTTT
CASRGGRDTGELFF
>TRBD1|many|TRBJ2-5|TRBV7-8
TGTGCCAGCAGCTTAGACGGACAGGCGAGTTGGGAATCAGAGACCCAGTACTTC
CASSLDGQASWESETQYF
>-|-|TRBJ2-7|TRBV20-1
TGCAGTGCTGGGCAGACAGGCTACTACGAGCAGTACTTC
CSAGQTGYYEQYF
>TRBD2|-|TRBJ2-7|TRBV7-6
TGTGCCAGCAGCTTAGCGGCGGGAGGGCCCGTGCAGTACTTC
CASSLAAGGPVQYF
>TRBD1|-|TRBJ1-2|TRBV10-3
TGTGCCATCAACGTCGAAGACAGGGTGGATGGCTACACCTTC
CAINVEDRVDGYTF
>TRBD2|few|TRBJ2-1|TRBV24-1
TGTGCCACCAGTGACTCTCTAGCGGGCTCCTACAATGAGCAGTTCTTC
CATSDSLAGSYNEQFF
>TRBD1|-|TRBJ1-1|TRBV24-1
TGTGCCACCAGTGATGGACAGGAGAGCGATGAAGCTTTCTTT
CATSDGQESDEAFF
>-|few|TRBJ2-1|TRBV27
TGTGCCAGCAGCGGGACCAACAATGAGCAGTTCTTC
CASSGTNNEQFF
>TRBD2|-|TRBJ2-7|TRBV4-1
TGCGCCAGCAGCCAAGATGTCGGGAGGGCCGTAAGTGAGCAGTACTTC
CASSQDVGRAVSEQYF
>-|-|TRBJ2-5|TRBV11-1
TGTGCCAGCAGCTTAGGCTGGGATCAAGAGACCCAGTACTTC
CASSLGWDQETQYF
>-|-|TRBJ2-7|TRBV7-7
TGTGCTAGCAGCTTCCAGTGGTCCTACGAGCAGTACTTC
CASSFQWSYEQYF
>TRBD1|-|TRBJ2-7|TRBV20-1
TGCAGTGCGAGGACAGGGAGCTCCTACGAGCAGTACTTC
CSARTGSSYEQYF
>TRBD2|few|TRBJ2-1|TRBV24-1
TGTGCCACCAGTGGAAATAGCGGGAGGGTAAATGAGCAGTTCTTC
CATSGNSGRVNEQFF
>TRBD2|-|TRBJ2-1|TRBV20-1
TGCAGTGCTACTTCGACCCAAACGGGGGGGAATGAGCAGTTCTTC
CSATSTQTGGNEQFF
>-|-|TRBJ2-7|TRBV7-2
TGTGCCAGCACCAACAGGATTAGCTCCTACGAGCAGTACTTC
CASTNRISSYEQYF
>-|-|TRBJ2-3|TRBV25-1
TGTGCCAGCAGTCTATCGGATACGCAGTATTTT
CASSLSDTQYF
>TRBD2|-|TRBJ2-3|TRBV28
TGTGCCAGCAGTCCTAAGTTAGCGGGATGGAGCACAGATACGCAGTATTTT
CASSPKLAGWSTDTQYF
>TRBD2|-|TRBJ2-7|TRBV4-1
TGCGCCAGCAGCCAAGAGTACGCGGGAGCCTACGAGCAGTACTTC
CASSQEYAGAYEQYF
>-|-|TRBJ2-5|TRBV5-4
TGTGCCAGCAGCTTGAGCCTCAGGGGTAAAGAGACCCAGTACTTC
CASSLSLRGKETQYF
>TRBD2|few|TRBJ2-7|TRBV7-6
TGTGCCAGCAGCTTAGGTGGGCTAGCGGGATTGGCATACGAGCAGTACTTC
CASSLGGLAGLAYEQYF
>-|medium-sized|TRBJ2-2|TRBV4-2
TGTGCCAGCAGCCAAGAGGGCAGGGAGACCGGGGAGCTGTTTTTT
CASSQEGRETGELFF
>-|-|TRBJ2-5|TRBV7-9
TGTGCCAGCACCAAAAACAGGGGAGGGAGGGAGACCCAGTACTTC
CASTKNRGGRETQYF
>TRBD2|few|TRBJ2-7|TRBV20-1
TGCAGTGCTAGAGATATGGGCGCTAGCGGTGTCTACGAGCAGTACTTC
CSARDMGASGVYEQYF
>-|-|TRBJ2-3|TRBV6-5
TGTGCCAGCAGTTCGGACATCAGCACAGATACGCAGTATTTT
CASSSDISTDTQYF
>TRBD2|-|TRBJ2-1|TRBV6-1
TGTGCCAGCACCGGGACTAGCGGAGATTACAATGAGCAGTTCTTC
CASTGTSGDYNEQFF
>TRBD2|-|TRBJ2-7|TRBV6-2/TRBV6-3
TGTGCCAGCCGGCACCTCAAGCGGGAGGGCCGGTACGAGCAGTACTTC
CASRHLKREGRYEQYF
>-|-|TRBJ2-7|TRBV28
TGTGCCAGCAGCCCTGGACTATTGTTGTACTTC
CASSPGLLLYF
>-|-|TRBJ2-1|TRBV7-2
TGTGCCAGCAGCTTGAAGCATGAGCAGTTCTTC
CASSLKHEQFF
>-|few|TRBJ2-6|TRBV25-1
TGTGCCAGCACCGTCACAGGGGCCAACGTCCTGACTTTC
CASTVTGANVLTF
>-|few|TRBJ1-2|TRBV15
TGTGCCACCAGCAGAGGTCAGGCGGAGGGCTACACCTTC
CATSRGQAEGYTF
>-|-|TRBJ2-1|TRBV27
TGTGCCAGCAGTTCGGACTTCGGGCGGGATGAGCAGTTCTTC
CASSSDFGRDEQFF